This T cell receptor (delta chain) was recovered during a study of γδ T cells in repeated Plasmodium falciparum infection. Study information: Donors had four controlled P. falciparum NF54 infections over around 640 days.

Findings and limits, study-wide: Compared with Australian children, Malian Vdelta2-negative repertoires seemed more clonal, less diverse, less shared.

In this sample, this clone turned up once. The target antigen is unknown. Each sorted gammadelta sample had TRG and TRD chains sequenced. TCRdb re-processed the multiplex PCR reads via CATT. Among some 51,000 delta-chain clones, roughly 1.9% were seen once, and the ten largest hold 24%. Gammadelta T cells were flow-sorted from PBMC into Vgamma9/Vdelta2+ and Vdelta2-negative populations for bulk analysis. The V gene end was trimmed by 0 bases and the J gene end by 5 bases; junction bases not matched to a gene: 11. CDR1 GEAIGNYY and CDR2 EKD come from the germline V gene. The CDR3 is 16 amino acids. Sequenced material: gamma-delta T cells from blood. The chain carries TRDV2 and TRDJ1, with TRDD3 matching 7 bases. No J gene was available from TCRdb, and it was assigned here by a germline match of the DNA. The clonotype was recovered from a pool of human donors (malaria-infected and uninfected, not separated). In DNA form, the CDR3 reads TGTGCCTGTGACACCACATTAATGGGGGAACCAGATAAACTCATCTTT. The encoded protein is CACDTTLMGEPDKLIF.